The 24 T cell receptor beta chains below were found in one sample sequenced in a study of neurological immune-mediated disorders. TCRdb analysed the 5' RACE reads with MiXCR anew, one entry per CDR3 protein. Of some 48,000 distinct CDR3 sequences in the sample, around a tenth were seen once. Material for sequencing was PBMCs. The receptors were gathered from a woman aged 40 to 50 with HTLV-1-associated myelopathy (HAM/TSP).

This clonotype occurred many times. The chain links TRBV4-1 to TRBJ2-1; a weak D match, TRBD1 (5 bases). Between the trimmed V and J ends, which lost 1 base and 4 bases, there was a span of 14 bases. The germline CDR1 and CDR2 sequences are MGHRA and YSYEKL. The CDR3 loop spans 16 amino acids. The CDR3 sequence: CASSQAPTGRYNEQFF. The CDR3 coding sequence is TGCGCCAGCAGCCAAGCTCCCACAGGTAGATACAATGAGCAGTTCTTC.

There are many counts of this clonotype. CDR3 loop: CASSRREFQETQYF. Here the CDR3 DNA reads TGTGCCAGCAGCCGACGCGAATTCCAAGAGACCCAGTACTTC. The chain employs TRBV7-8 and TRBJ2-5; D gene uncertain. This CDR3 has 14 residues. CDR1 is SGHVS, CDR2 FQNEAQ, per germline. V dropped 5 bases and J dropped 1 base, with 11 bases sitting between them.

This clonotype was observed once. The chain carries TRBV5-1 and TRBJ2-7; 9 nucleotides align to TRBD1. V gave up 4 bases and J gave up 4 bases; unmatched junction bases: 6. Germline CDR1 reads SGHRS; CDR2 reads YFSETQ. CDR3 length: 14 residues. CDR3 nucleotide sequence: TGCGCCAGCAGCACCAGGGACAGGGTTTACGAGCAGTACTTC. Translation gives CASSTRDRVYEQYF.

This clonotype was counted only a few times. The chain links TRBV19 to TRBJ1-1, with D possibly matching TRBD1 (6 bases). Germline values: CDR1 LNHDA, CDR2 SQIVND (reference sequence). This CDR3 contains 14 residues. Deletions cut 6 bases from V and 1 base from J, with 12 bases between. The CDR3 sequence is CASRTNRANTEAFF. The CDR3 DNA reads TGTGCCAGTAGGACGAACAGGGCGAACACTGAAGCTTTCTTT.

A few counts support this clonotype. The chain combines TRBV5-5 with TRBJ2-1, with TRBD2 identical over 9 bases. The length of the CDR3 is 15 residues. Germline trimming cut 1 base from V and 9 bases from J; bases unmatched to any gene: 8. Per germline, CDR1 SGHKS and CDR2 YYEKEE (reference sequence). The CDR3 DNA reads TGTGCCAGCAGCTTGTTTGCGGGGGGGCTTTTTGAGCAGTTCTTC. Amino acids: CASSLFAGGLFEQFF.

This clonotype came up many times. This chain joins TRBV7-2 and TRBJ2-5; possible D gene TRBD2, 5 bases. V lost 5 bases and J 3 bases, leaving 13 bases between the germline ends. The CDR3 spans 14 residues. Germline V gene sequence: CDR1 SGHTA, CDR2 FQGNSA. CDR3 in amino acids: CASSRTGREETQYF. In nucleotides, the CDR3 is TGTGCCAGCAGCAGGACTGGACGGGAAGAGACCCAGTACTTC. The full variable domain, with the rest looked up from reference TRBV7-2 and TRBJ2-5, is GAGVSQSPSNKVTEKGKDVELRCDPISGHTALYWYRQSLGQGLEFLIYFQGNSAPDKSGLPSDRFSAERTGGSVSTLTIQRTQQEDSAVYLCASSRTGREETQYFGPGTRLLVL.

At least ten counts were recorded for this clonotype. V and J are TRBV20-1 and TRBJ2-5, with no clear D. From germline, CDR1 is DFQATT and CDR2 SNEGSKA (reference sequence). The CDR3 has 11 amino acids. Trimming pared 4 bases from V and 5 bases from J, leaving 8 bases between. The chain's CDR3 is CSAIDAETQYF. The DNA of the CDR3 is TGCAGTGCTATAGATGCGGAGACCCAGTACTTC.

This clonotype was observed at least ten times. The chain recombines TRBV4-1 with TRBJ2-3; no firm D call. Germline CDR1 reads MGHRA; CDR2 reads YSYEKL. The CDR3 is 13 residues long. Trimming took off 0 bases at V and 10 bases at J, with 11 bases between the two ends. The CDR3 DNA reads as TGCGCCAGCAGCCAAGACCAGTTAGTGGCGCAGTATTTT. Residues: CASSQDQLVAQYF.

Many counts were recorded for this clonotype. This chain joins TRBV5-1 and TRBJ2-5; D unresolved. Germline V gene data show CDR1 as SGHRS and CDR2 as YFSETQ. V was shortened by 2 bases and J by 1 base, with 9 bases between the two germline ends. The CDR3 contains 14 residues. CDR3 nucleotide sequence: TGCGCCAGCAGCTTCATGAGGACCCAAGAGACCCAGTACTTC. This translates into CASSFMRTQETQYF.

This clonotype was detected ten times or more. This chain joins TRBV6-2 or TRBV6-3 and TRBJ2-3, with a weak D call TRBD1 (5 bases). The ends were cut back, 10 bases at V and 6 bases at J, with 17 bases in the middle. The CDR3 covers 13 residues. Germline loops: CDR1 MNHEY, CDR2 SVGEGT. DNA for the CDR3: TGTGCCATCCGTAGGGGCTCTCACGATACGCAGTATTTT. Encoded protein: CAIRRGSHDTQYF.

This clonotype was picked up many times. The rearrangement joins TRBV14 to TRBJ2-3; D gene unclear. This CDR3 region has 19 residues. Germline V gene data show CDR1 as SGHDN and CDR2 as FVKESK. V lost 1 base and J lost 0, with 20 bases in between. The CDR3 here is CASSQGGYEEFFSTDTQYF. CDR3 sequence (DNA): TGTGCCAGCAGCCAAGGAGGTTATGAGGAGTTCTTTAGCACAGATACGCAGTATTTT.

There are many counts of this clonotype. V usage is TRBV3-1 and J usage is TRBJ1-1; 7 bases fit TRBD1. V lost 4 bases, J lost 5 bases, and 13 bases stayed unmatched. Per the germline V gene, CDR1 is LGHDT and CDR2 is YNNKEL (reference sequence). The CDR3 is made up of 16 amino acids. The CDR3 loop is CASSPGGRAGKTEAFF. The CDR3 coding sequence is TGTGCCAGCAGCCCAGGGGGTCGGGCGGGGAAGACTGAAGCTTTCTTT.

This clonotype has a count of ten or more. This rearrangement joins TRBV6-1 to TRBJ1-5; TRBD1 is a possible D gene (6 bases). V dropped 2 bases and J dropped 4 bases, with 15 bases sitting between them. CDR3 size: 16 residues. Germline V gene lookup returns CDR1 MNHNS and CDR2 SASEGT. The CDR3 coding sequence is TGTGCCAGCAGTGAATTTTCGGGGGCGGGAAATCAGCCCCAGCATTTT. This sequence encodes CASSEFSGAGNQPQHF.

There are a few counts of this clonotype. The chain is built from TRBV12-3 or TRBV12-4 and TRBJ2-3; TRBD1 matches 10 bases. V was clipped by 6 bases and J by 1 base; unmatched bases: 4. This CDR3 has 15 amino acids. The CDR3 DNA reads as TGTGCCAGCAGAGACAGGGGGCGGGGCACAGATACGCAGTATTTT. Its translation is CASRDRGRGTDTQYF.

This clonotype appeared many times. The chain is built from TRBV2 and TRBJ1-1; maybe TRBD1 (5 bases). The V and J ends lost 1 base and 4 bases respectively, with 16 bases between them. Germline CDR1 is SNHLY and CDR2 is FYNNEI. The CDR3 length is 16 residues. This CDR3 reads CASSEGQGSWGTEAFF. The DNA of the CDR3 is TGTGCCAGCAGTGAAGGGCAGGGCTCATGGGGCACTGAAGCTTTCTTT.

This clonotype was detected many times. The chain joins TRBV11-2 to TRBJ2-4, with a weak D call TRBD1 (5 bases). CDR3 length: 18 residues. With 5 bases removed from V and 0 bases from J, the gap between germline ends came to 20 bases. Germline lookup yields CDR1 SGHAT and CDR2 FQNNGV. The CDR3: CASSQLASKQGAKNIQYF. The CDR3 DNA follows: TGTGCCAGCAGCCAGCTGGCGTCAAAGCAGGGAGCCAAAAACATTCAGTACTTC.

This clonotype was recorded at least ten times. A much larger clone sits a single nucleotide away, making a read error possible. CDR3 amino acids: CSVWTGGYEQYF. CDR3 nucleotides: TGCAGCGTGTGGACAGGGGGCTACGAGCAGTACTTC. This rearrangement joins TRBV29-1 to TRBJ2-7, with 10 positions matching TRBD1. The V gene's germline CDR1 is SQVTM and CDR2 ANQGSEA. Trimming removed 6 bases from V and 3 bases from J; junction bases left unmatched: 2. The CDR3 is 12 residues long.

In this sample, this clonotype is medium-sized. This rearrangement joins TRBV27 to TRBJ2-7; 8 bases agree with TRBD1. J gave up 5 bases and V 5 bases, and 8 bases lay outside the gene matches. CDR3 length equals 14 residues. The germline CDR1 and CDR2 sequences are MNHEY and SMNVEV (reference sequence). CDR3 in DNA: TGTGCCAGCAGTCCGCGGACAGGGTTGAACGAGCAGTACTTC. Residues: CASSPRTGLNEQYF.

This clonotype was counted at least ten times. The chain employs TRBV5-1 and TRBJ2-1, with 16 nucleotides matching TRBD2. The CDR3 has 16 residues. J was trimmed by 9 bases and V by 3 bases; bases with no gene match: 6. The V gene's germline CDR1 is SGHRS and CDR2 YFSETQ. The CDR3, as DNA: TGCGCCAGCAGCTATCCGGGACTAGCGGGGGGGCGTGAGCAGTTCTTC. Residues: CASSYPGLAGGREQFF.

About this clonotype itself: A much bigger clone sits one base away, suggesting this may be a read error. V is TRBV7-9 and J is TRBJ1-6, with D unclear. Germline lookup yields CDR1 SEHNR and CDR2 FQNEAQ (reference sequence). V was pared by 5 bases and J by 7 bases, with 15 bases between. CDR3 length equals 15 residues. CDR3 sequence: CASSPASERNSPLHF. Here the CDR3 DNA reads TGTGCCAGCAGCCCCGCCTCCGAGAGGAATTCACCCCTCCACTTT.

This clonotype was picked up many times. The gene calls are TRBV6-5 and TRBJ2-3; 8 positions agree with TRBD2. This CDR3 is built from 14 residues. Germline V gives CDR1 MNHEY, CDR2 SVGAGI. The junction had 7 bases not matched to a gene; V was cut back by 6 bases and J by 5 bases. CDR3 amino acids: CASRGAGGLDTQYF. The DNA of the CDR3 is TGTGCCAGCAGAGGTGCGGGGGGCTTAGATACGCAGTATTTT.

This clonotype has a count of ten or more. The V gene is TRBV4-3, the J gene TRBJ1-1; D remains ambiguous. This CDR3 has 16 amino acids. The germline gives CDR1 LGHNA, CDR2 YSLEER. Trimming pared 0 bases from V and 4 bases from J, leaving 15 bases between. The CDR3 protein is CASSQDSLRRSTEAFF. As DNA, the CDR3 is TGCGCCAGCAGCCAAGATTCACTCAGGAGGAGCACTGAAGCTTTCTTT.

This clonotype has a single count. The chain has TRBV27 and TRBJ1-6, with 8 bases that match TRBD1. Trimming at V came to 4 bases and at J to 8 bases, leaving 7 bases not matched to a gene. Germline CDR1 reads MNHEY; CDR2 reads SMNVEV (reference sequence). The CDR3 consists of 15 residues. The CDR3 here is CASSSPGTGHSPLHF. CDR3 sequence (DNA): TGTGCCAGCAGTTCACCCGGGACAGGACATTCACCCCTCCACTTT.

This clonotype was seen many times. The chain is built from TRBV2 and TRBJ2-1; possible D gene TRBD1, 5 bases. V lost 4 bases to trimming and J lost 7 bases, with 14 bases between them. Per the germline V gene, CDR1 is SNHLY and CDR2 is FYNNEI. This CDR3 spans 14 amino acids. CDR3 DNA: TGTGCCAGCAGTGGTCCCAGGGTCAAGAATGAGCAGTTCTTC. This gives the protein CASSGPRVKNEQFF.